The 27 T cell receptor beta chains reported below all come from one sample, sequenced in a study of shared clonotypes between healthy human individuals. Sequenced by immunoSEQ multiplex PCR; TCRdb stores in-frame clones only, minus some. The sample lists under 130,000 clones; about 70% were seen once. Sequencing was done on a sample of memory CD8+ T cells sorted from blood. Subset here: CD45RO+ cells pooled with CCR7-negative TemRA cells. The receptors derive from a woman aged 25 to 39 in good health.

The chain links TRBV9 to TRBJ2-3; a possible D gene is TRBD2 (6 bases). Germline values: CDR1 SGDLS, CDR2 YYNGEE. The CDR3 has 15 amino acids. The germline V and J ends were trimmed by 0 bases and 3 bases, with 11 bases remaining between them. CDR3 sequence: CASSVVGSETDTQYF. The CDR3 bases are TGTGCCAGCAGCGTAGTCGGGAGTGAAACAGATACGCAGTATTTT.

The V gene is TRBV11-2, the J gene TRBJ1-2; 7 nucleotides match TRBD1. The V segment lost 1 base and the J segment 3 bases; nucleotides outside the gene matches: 11. The CDR3 sequence is 17 residues long. The germline CDR1 and CDR2 sequences are SGHAT and FQNNGV. CDR3: CASSLGRLGQLHYGYTF. The CDR3 region has the DNA TGTGCCAGCAGCTTAGGACGTCTGGGACAGCTACACTATGGCTACACCTTC.

On this clone: The sample holds other DNA sequences that translate to the same CDR3. This chain links TRBV7-8 with TRBJ2-5, with a possible D match to TRBD1 (6 bases). The CDR3 totals 13 residues. The ends were cut back, 4 bases at V and 2 bases at J, with 8 bases in the middle. Germline V gene sequence: CDR1 SGHVS, CDR2 FQNEAQ. CDR3 DNA sequence: TGTGCCAGCAGCTCCGACAGGCAAGAGACCCAGTACTTC. Translated: CASSSDRQETQYF.

The chain joins TRBV28 to TRBJ2-7, with TRBD2 identical over 13 bases. V was pared by 3 bases and J by 4 bases, with 6 bases of the junction left unmatched. The CDR3 has 16 residues. Germline CDR1 is MDHEN and CDR2 is SYDVKM. The CDR3 region has the DNA TGTGCCAGCAGTTTCGGGACTAGCGGGAATAGGTACGAGCAGTACTTC. Translating gives CASSFGTSGNRYEQYF.

The chain couples TRBV5-6 to TRBJ2-7; 12 nucleotides line up with TRBD2. J lost 7 bases, V lost 0 bases, and 5 bases had no gene match. CDR1 SGHDT and CDR2 YYEEEE come from the germline V gene. This CDR3 has 15 residues. The CDR3, as DNA: TGTGCCAGCAGCTTGGTGGCTAGCGGGAGGGAGGAGCAGTACTTC. Its translation is CASSLVASGREEQYF.

The J gene is TRBJ2-7, the V gene TRBV2; perhaps TRBD2 as D (6 bases). Germline CDR1 SNHLY, CDR2 FYNNEI. The V and J ends lost 5 bases and 5 bases respectively, with 13 bases between them. This CDR3 comprises 13 residues. CDR3 sequence reads: CASSTGRNNEQYF. The DNA of the CDR3 is TGTGCCAGCAGTACCGGGAGAAACAACGAGCAGTACTTC.

This clone appeared once. V and J are TRBV19 and TRBJ1-1; unclear D gene. CDR1 is LNHDA, CDR2 SQIVND, per germline (reference sequence). Trimming removed 4 bases from V and 1 base from J, with 10 bases in between. The CDR3 is 14 residues long. In DNA, the CDR3 is TGTGCCAGTAGTAGTTGGTCTGAGAACACTGAAGCTTTCTTT. This encodes CASSSWSENTEAFF.

This rearrangement joins TRBV5-1 to TRBJ2-5, with 11 bases matching TRBD2. Unmatched junction bases numbered 13, after V lost 4 bases and J lost 5 bases. The CDR3 contains 17 residues. Germline CDR1 SGHRS, CDR2 YFSETQ. The CDR3 loop is CASSIGLAGGGSETQYF. The CDR3 DNA sequence: TGCGCCAGCAGCATAGGGCTAGCGGGAGGTGGATCGGAGACCCAGTACTTC. Using reference TRBV5-1 and TRBJ2-5 for the parts outside the CDR3, the full variable domain is KAGVTQTPRYLIKTRGQQVTLSCSPISGHRSVSWYQQTPGQGLQFLFEYFSETQRNKGNFPGRFSGRQFSNSRSEMNVSTLELGDSALYLCASSIGLAGGGSETQYFGPGTRLLVL.

The J gene is TRBJ2-1, the V gene TRBV6-4, with 10 bases that match TRBD2. The germline gives CDR1 MRHNA, CDR2 SNTAGT. This CDR3 contains 14 residues. Germline trimming cut 2 bases from V and 9 bases from J; bases unmatched to any gene: 4. CDR3 region: CASSDKREGSEQFF. CDR3 DNA sequence: TGTGCCAGCAGTGACAAGCGGGAGGGTTCTGAGCAGTTCTTC.

This chain joins TRBV4-2 and TRBJ1-5, with D possibly matching TRBD1 (6 bases). Looked up from germline, CDR1 is LGHNA and CDR2 is YNFKEQ. V was pared by 0 bases and J by 5 bases, with 17 bases between. This CDR3 is built from 17 residues. CDR3 DNA: TGTGCCAGCAGCCAAGATTGGGGGGGGCGCAGAGATCAGCCCCAGCATTTT. This sequence encodes CASSQDWGGRRDQPQHF.

This clone was recorded once. The V gene is TRBV2, the J gene TRBJ1-1; possible D gene TRBD1, 6 bases. The CDR3 totals 15 residues. Germline CDR1 is SNHLY and CDR2 is FYNNEI. Trimming shortened V by 6 bases and J by 5 bases, and 19 bases separated the two germline ends. The CDR3 spells CASRETDTRGTEAFF. In nucleotides, the CDR3 is TGTGCCAGCAGGGAGACGGACACGAGGGGGACTGAAGCTTTCTTT.

Ten or more counts support this clone. The chain employs TRBV4-1 and TRBJ1-4; the D is unclear. Trimming removed 6 bases from V and 8 bases from J, with 13 bases in between. Germline CDR1 MGHRA, CDR2 YSYEKL. This CDR3 has 13 residues. Written as DNA, the CDR3 is TGCGCCAGCAGTCCCTTTGCGGGCGAAAAACTGTTTTTT. Encoded protein: CASSPFAGEKLFF.

This chain connects TRBV28 to TRBJ2-3, with D perhaps TRBD2 (5 bases). The CDR3 runs 16 residues. From germline, CDR1 is MDHEN and CDR2 SYDVKM. V lost 6 bases and J 4 bases, leaving 20 bases between the germline ends. The CDR3 spells CASSSTWGERADTQYF. CDR3 bases: TGTGCCAGCAGCTCAACATGGGGTGAGAGGGCAGATACGCAGTATTTT.

V gene TRBV30 combines with J gene TRBJ2-7; tentatively, D is TRBD2 (7 bases). CDR3 length equals 13 residues. Germline assignment: CDR1 GTSNPN and CDR2 SVGIG (reference sequence). The CDR3, as DNA: TGTGCGAGGGGGGGGCGAGACTCCTACGAGCAGTACTTC. It is translated as CARGGRDSYEQYF.

This clone came up a few times. In the same sample, other DNA sequences code for this CDR3. The DNA of the CDR3 is TGTGCCAGCAGCGTAGCCGGAGGGGACACTGAAGCTTTCTTT. Its protein product is CASSVAGGDTEAFF. The rearrangement uses TRBV9 and TRBJ1-1, with D maybe TRBD1 (5 bases). The CDR3 has 14 amino acids. With 0 bases removed from V and 3 bases from J, the gap between germline ends came to 9 bases. Germline values: CDR1 SGDLS, CDR2 YYNGEE.

The chain uses TRBV5-1 and TRBJ2-1; D uncertain. Trimming took 4 bases from V and 7 from J, leaving 12 bases between them. CDR1 and CDR2 from the germline V gene are SGHRS and YFSETQ. There are 13 residues in the CDR3. In nucleotides, the CDR3 is TGCGCCAGCAGCAGCCTAGGTTGGAATGAGCAGTTCTTC. Translation: CASSSLGWNEQFF. Variable domain in full (rest from reference TRBV5-1 and TRBJ2-1): KAGVTQTPRYLIKTRGQQVTLSCSPISGHRSVSWYQQTPGQGLQFLFEYFSETQRNKGNFPGRFSGRQFSNSRSEMNVSTLELGDSALYLCASSSLGWNEQFFGPGTRLTVL.

This chain links TRBV12-2 with TRBJ1-5. TRBV12-2 is a pseudogene segment. The CDR3 length is 9 residues. In DNA, the CDR3 is TGTTCTACAAAGGAGCCCCAGCATTTT. The encoded protein is CSTKEPQHF.

The chain is built from TRBV6-5 and TRBJ2-1; D remains ambiguous. The CDR3 extends over 15 amino acids. CDR1 is MNHEY, CDR2 SVGAGI, per germline. Trimming shortened V by 0 bases and J by 3 bases, and 9 bases separated the two germline ends. CDR3 nucleotide sequence: TGTGCCAGCAGTTACTCGACGGCGTTCTACAATGAGCAGTTCTTC. Translated, it gives CASSYSTAFYNEQFF.

This clone was seen more than once but under ten times. The chain has TRBV5-1 and TRBJ2-1, with 8 bases lining up with TRBD2. V was pared by 4 bases and J by 4 bases, with 13 bases of the junction left unmatched. CDR1 and CDR2 from the germline V gene are SGHRS and YFSETQ. CDR3 size: 17 residues. CDR3 amino acids: CASSKEASGSSYNEQFF. CDR3 coding DNA: TGCGCCAGCAGCAAGGAGGCTAGCGGGTCCTCTTACAATGAGCAGTTCTTC.

This clone was seen just once. The chain combines TRBV10-1 with TRBJ1-1, with no clear D. Germline V gene sequence: CDR1 WNHNN, CDR2 SYGVQD (reference sequence). The CDR3 length is 11 residues. V was trimmed by 3 bases and J by 10 bases, leaving 9 bases between them. This chain's CDR3 is CASSDESVAFF. The CDR3 DNA sequence: TGCGCCAGCAGTGATGAGAGTGTAGCTTTCTTT.

This clone was counted only a few times. The chain combines TRBV19 with TRBJ1-5, with 7 positions matching TRBD1. The junction had 5 bases not matched to a gene; V was cut back by 5 bases and J by 4 bases. The germline CDR1 and CDR2 sequences are LNHDA and SQIVND (reference sequence). There are 14 residues in the CDR3. This chain's CDR3 is CASSPGQKNQPQHF. Here the CDR3 DNA reads TGTGCCAGTAGTCCGGGACAGAAGAATCAGCCCCAGCATTTT.

With respect to this clone: Other nucleotide sequences from this sample produce the same CDR3. The genes are TRBV9 and TRBJ1-1; possibly TRBD1 for D (6 bases). The CDR3 spans 15 residues. V lost 0 bases and J lost 0, with 9 bases in between. From germline, CDR1 is SGDLS and CDR2 YYNGEE. The CDR3, as DNA: TGTGCCAGCAGCGTAGAGGGGGGAGTGAACACTGAAGCTTTCTTT. Residues: CASSVEGGVNTEAFF.

This clone was found a few times. This chain connects TRBV19 to TRBJ2-5; 7 nucleotides align to TRBD1. The tail of the sequence fits TRBJ2-7 better, so the J call may be wrong. Germline V gene data show CDR1 as LNHDA and CDR2 as SQIVND (reference sequence). CDR3 length: 13 amino acids. DNA of the CDR3: TGTGCCAGTAGTAGGGACAGTTCCTACGAGCAGTACTTC. As protein: CASSRDSSYEQYF.

This chain uses TRBV27 with TRBJ1-5; D remains unclear. The V end lost 6 bases, the J end lost 2 bases, and 5 bases lay between the germline ends. Germline values: CDR1 MNHEY, CDR2 SMNVEV (reference sequence). The CDR3 contains 12 residues. The CDR3 DNA follows: TGTGCCAGCAGGACGGGCAATCAGCCCCAGCATTTT. This sequence encodes CASRTGNQPQHF.

The chain employs TRBV5-1 and TRBJ2-1; no firm D call. V lost 0 bases and J lost 0, with 7 bases in between. Germline values: CDR1 SGHRS, CDR2 YFSETQ. This CDR3 is built from 15 residues. The CDR3 DNA reads TGCGCCAGCAGCTTGGACAGCTACTCCTACAATGAGCAGTTCTTC. Translated: CASSLDSYSYNEQFF. The full variable domain, with the rest looked up from reference TRBV5-1 and TRBJ2-1, is KAGVTQTPRYLIKTRGQQVTLSCSPISGHRSVSWYQQTPGQGLQFLFEYFSETQRNKGNFPGRFSGRQFSNSRSEMNVSTLELGDSALYLCASSLDSYSYNEQFFGPGTRLTVL.

The chain employs TRBV6-6 and TRBJ2-1, with 7 bases fitting TRBD2. Germline values: CDR1 MNHNY, CDR2 SVGAGI (reference sequence). This CDR3 is built from 16 residues. Trimming at V came to 6 bases and at J to 7 bases, leaving 15 bases not matched to a gene. CDR3 region: CASSTGGAGEWNEQFF. The CDR3 DNA reads TGTGCCAGCAGCACCGGGGGTGCGGGAGAGTGGAATGAGCAGTTCTTC.

The V gene is TRBV6-1, the J gene TRBJ2-7; TRBD2 is a possible D gene (6 bases). Germline assignment: CDR1 MNHNS and CDR2 SASEGT. V lost 6 bases and J 0 bases, leaving 12 bases between the germline ends. The CDR3 has 14 residues. The CDR3 region is CASSPGGHSYEQYF. CDR3 in DNA: TGTGCCAGCAGCCCCGGGGGTCACTCCTACGAGCAGTACTTC.